The T cell receptor beta chain under discussion was sequenced for a study of T cell responses to AZD1222 COVID-19 vaccine. Whole-study results and caveats: Close to half of spike-specific TCRs reportedly recognize unmutated variant regions.

Remarks on this clone: What it binds is not known.

Here immunoSEQ multiplex PCR was the method, and the copy in TCRdb shows in-frame clones only, minus some. This table has 150,000 or so clones, 88% appearing once. The ends were cut back, 8 bases at V and 4 bases at J, with 18 bases in the middle. CDR1 and CDR2 from the germline V gene are KGHSH and LQKENI. The CDR3 is made up of 14 amino acids. This sample comprised peripheral blood, obtained on day 0 of AZD1222 vaccination. The receptor was derived from an adult in good health. This sequence joins TRBV18 and TRBJ2-7, with D perhaps TRBD1 or TRBD2 (6 bases each). CDR3 sequence: CASGTGDRNYEQYF. CDR3 coding DNA: TGTGCCAGCGGAACGGGAGACAGGAATTACGAGCAGTACTTC. Combining the CDR3 with reference TRBV18 and TRBJ2-7 gives the whole variable domain NAGVMQNPRHLVRRRGQEARLRCSPMKGHSHVYWYRQLPEEGLKFMVYLQKENIIDESGMPKERFSAEFPKEGPSILRIQQVVRGDSAAYFCASGTGDRNYEQYFGPGTRLTVT.